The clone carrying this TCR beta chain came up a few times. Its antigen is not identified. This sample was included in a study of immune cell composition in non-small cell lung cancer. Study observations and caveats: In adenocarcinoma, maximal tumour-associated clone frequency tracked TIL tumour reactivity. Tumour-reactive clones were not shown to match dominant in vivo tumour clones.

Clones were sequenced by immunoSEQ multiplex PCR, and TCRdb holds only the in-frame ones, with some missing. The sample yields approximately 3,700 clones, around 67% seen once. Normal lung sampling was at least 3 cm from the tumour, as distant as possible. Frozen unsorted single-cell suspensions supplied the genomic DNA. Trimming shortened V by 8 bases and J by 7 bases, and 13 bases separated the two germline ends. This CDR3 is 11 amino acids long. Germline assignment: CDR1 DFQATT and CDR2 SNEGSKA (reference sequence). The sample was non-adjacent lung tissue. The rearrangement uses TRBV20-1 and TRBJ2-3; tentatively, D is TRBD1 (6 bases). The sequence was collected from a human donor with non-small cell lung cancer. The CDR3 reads CSIPGANTQYF. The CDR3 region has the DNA TGCAGTATCCCAGGGGCAAATACGCAGTATTTT.